The rows below give T cell receptor beta chains drawn from one sample of a study of T cells after yellow fever vaccination. A single record per CDR3 protein comes from TCRdb applying MiXCR to the 5' RACE reads. Of under 400,000 distinct CDR3 sequences listed, roughly an eighth are singletons. The sequenced sample was CD4+ T cells sorted from PBMCs, obtained 15 days after the yellow fever booster vaccination. The receptors shown here come from a young man who received the YFV17D yellow fever vaccine. The CDR3 runs from the conserved cysteine through the conserved F or W. D genes are given only for firm matches. The size entry is marked missing in some rows and otherwise reads once, few, many or a size class.

v_gene: TRBV6-2/TRBV6-3; d_gene: -; abundance: few; j_gene: TRBJ1-6; CDR3nt: TGTGCCAGCAGTTGGAGGCCCCACTCACCCCTCCACTTT; CDR3aa: CASSWRPHSPLHF
v_gene: TRBV18; d_gene: -; abundance: -; j_gene: TRBJ1-5; CDR3nt: TGTGCCAGCTCACCACAGTTTCCAGATCGTCAGCCCCAGCATTTT; CDR3aa: CASSPQFPDRQPQHF
v_gene: TRBV6-5; d_gene: -; abundance: few; j_gene: TRBJ1-6; CDR3nt: TGTGCCAGCAGTTACTACAGCGACTATAATTCACCCCTCCACTTT; CDR3aa: CASSYYSDYNSPLHF
v_gene: TRBV4-1; d_gene: TRBD2; abundance: many; j_gene: TRBJ2-5; CDR3nt: TGCGCCAGCAGCCAAGTAGCGGGGGCCATCCAAGAGACCCAGTACTTC; CDR3aa: CASSQVAGAIQETQYF
v_gene: TRBV4-2; d_gene: -; abundance: -; j_gene: TRBJ1-5; CDR3nt: TGTGCCAGCAGCCAAGTTGACAATCAGCCCCAGCATTTT; CDR3aa: CASSQVDNQPQHF
v_gene: TRBV19; d_gene: TRBD2; abundance: few; j_gene: TRBJ2-2; CDR3nt: TGTGCCAGTAGAGCGGGGGGTTCCACCGGGGAGCTGTTTTTT; CDR3aa: CASRAGGSTGELFF
v_gene: TRBV7-2; d_gene: TRBD2; abundance: few; j_gene: TRBJ2-5; CDR3nt: TGTGCCAGCAGCGCCGGACTAGCGGGGGAGGAGACCCAGTACTTC; CDR3aa: CASSAGLAGEETQYF
v_gene: TRBV2; d_gene: -; abundance: few; j_gene: TRBJ2-3; CDR3nt: TGTGCCAGCAGTAGGAAAGATACGCAGTATTTT; CDR3aa: CASSRKDTQYF
v_gene: TRBV5-1; d_gene: -; abundance: -; j_gene: TRBJ1-2; CDR3nt: TGCGCCAGCAGCTTGGCCCCGGGGGATCGCTATGGCTACACCTTC; CDR3aa: CASSLAPGDRYGYTF
v_gene: TRBV9; d_gene: -; abundance: many; j_gene: TRBJ2-2; CDR3nt: TGTGCCAGCAGCGTAGCCCTACCCTGGGACACCGGGGAGCTGTTTTTT; CDR3aa: CASSVALPWDTGELFF
v_gene: TRBV7-8; d_gene: -; abundance: -; j_gene: TRBJ2-7; CDR3nt: TGTGCCAGCAGCCTAGGACCGCTCGGGTTGACCTACGAGCAGTACTTC; CDR3aa: CASSLGPLGLTYEQYF
v_gene: TRBV7-2; d_gene: -; abundance: -; j_gene: TRBJ1-3; CDR3nt: TGTGCCAGCAGCGCCCGGACATCGGGAAACACCATATATTTT; CDR3aa: CASSARTSGNTIYF
v_gene: TRBV12-3/TRBV12-4; d_gene: TRBD1; abundance: -; j_gene: TRBJ1-1; CDR3nt: TGTGCCAGCGGCTTGGGACAGGTGAGAGCTGGAGCTTTCTTT; CDR3aa: CASGLGQVRAGAFF
v_gene: TRBV6-5; d_gene: -; abundance: many; j_gene: TRBJ1-4; CDR3nt: TGTGCCAGCAGGGAGAATGAAAAACTGTTTTTT; CDR3aa: CASRENEKLFF
v_gene: TRBV5-4; d_gene: -; abundance: many; j_gene: TRBJ2-7; CDR3nt: TGTGCCAGCAGCTTCGGAATACGCGCTGGCGAGCAGTACTTC; CDR3aa: CASSFGIRAGEQYF
v_gene: TRBV7-2; d_gene: TRBD1; abundance: -; j_gene: TRBJ2-2; CDR3nt: TGTGCCAGCAGCTTACAGGGGGCGACTGGGGTCGGGGAGCTGTTTTTT; CDR3aa: CASSLQGATGVGELFF
v_gene: TRBV28; d_gene: TRBD2; abundance: -; j_gene: TRBJ2-3; CDR3nt: TGTGCCAGCAGTTCGCGGGGGGGCAAAGATACGCAGTATTTT; CDR3aa: CASSSRGGKDTQYF